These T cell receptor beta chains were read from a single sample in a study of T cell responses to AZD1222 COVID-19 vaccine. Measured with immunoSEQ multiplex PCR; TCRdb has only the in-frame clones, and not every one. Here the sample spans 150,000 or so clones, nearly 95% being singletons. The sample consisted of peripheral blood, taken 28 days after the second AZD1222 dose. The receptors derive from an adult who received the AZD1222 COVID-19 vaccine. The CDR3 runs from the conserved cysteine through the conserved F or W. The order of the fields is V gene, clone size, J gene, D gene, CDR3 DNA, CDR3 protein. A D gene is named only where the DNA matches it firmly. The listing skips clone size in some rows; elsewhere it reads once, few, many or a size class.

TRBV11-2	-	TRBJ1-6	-	TGTGCCAGCACCCAAGGCGGCCAGACTAATTCACCCCTCCACTTT	CASTQGGQTNSPLHF
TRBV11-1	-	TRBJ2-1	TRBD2	TGTGCCAGCAGCTTAGCCGGGACTAGCCTAAAAAATGAGCAGTTCTTC	CASSLAGTSLKNEQFF
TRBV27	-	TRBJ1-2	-	TGTGCCAGCAGTTTATCTTCAGGGTTGAAAGGCTACACCTTC	CASSLSSGLKGYTF
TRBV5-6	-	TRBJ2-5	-	TGTGCCAGCTCGTTGCATCCGGACTCACAAGAGACCCAGTACTTC	CASSLHPDSQETQYF
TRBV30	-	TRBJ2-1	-	TGTGCCTGGACCATAGGAGGGACCGAGCAGTTCTTC	CAWTIGGTEQFF
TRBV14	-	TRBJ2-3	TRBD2	TGTGCCAGCAGCCAAAGCCCGCGCGGGAGGTCCGATACGCAGTATTTT	CASSQSPRGRSDTQYF
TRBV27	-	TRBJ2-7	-	TGTGCCAGCAGTAAGGGTCTTTACGAGCAGTACTTC	CASSKGLYEQYF
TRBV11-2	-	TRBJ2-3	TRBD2	TGTGCCAGCAGCCCCCGGACTAGCGTGAATACGCAGTATTTT	CASSPRTSVNTQYF
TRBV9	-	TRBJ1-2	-	TGTGCCAGCAGCCCAGGGGTGGACAGCAACTATGGCTACACCTTC	CASSPGVDSNYGYTF
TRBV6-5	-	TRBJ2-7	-	TGTGCCAGCAGTAGAGGGGACGGAATGTACGAGCAGTACTTC	CASSRGDGMYEQYF
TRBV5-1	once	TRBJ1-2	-	TGCGCCAGCAGCTTTGACGGGAGGAGCTATGGCTACACCTTC	CASSFDGRSYGYTF
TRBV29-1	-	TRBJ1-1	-	TGCAGCGGGGGACGGCCGAACACTGAAGCTTTCTTT	CSGGRPNTEAFF
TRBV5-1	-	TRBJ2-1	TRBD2	TGCGCCAGCAGCTTGGTAGCGGGAGGGCCCAATGAGCAGTTCTTC	CASSLVAGGPNEQFF
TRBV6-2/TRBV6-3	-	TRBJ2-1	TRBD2	TGTGCCAGCCGTTACTGGCTAGCGGAGGACAATGAGCAGTTCTTC	CASRYWLAEDNEQFF
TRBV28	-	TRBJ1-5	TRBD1	TGTGCCAGCAGTAGGACAGGGAATCAGCCCCAGCATTTT	CASSRTGNQPQHF
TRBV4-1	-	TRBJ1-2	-	TGCGCCAGCAGCCCTCGGGTGGGTTATGGCTACACCTTC	CASSPRVGYGYTF
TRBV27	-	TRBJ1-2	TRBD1	TGTGCCAGCAGGTTACTGACAGGGGGCTACACCTTC	CASRLLTGGYTF
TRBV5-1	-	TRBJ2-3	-	TGCGCCAGCAGCTTCGGTAGCGTTAGCACAGATACGCAGTATTTT	CASSFGSVSTDTQYF
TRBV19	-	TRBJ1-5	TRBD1	TGTGCCAGTAGCCATGACAGGGATCAGCCCCAGCATTTT	CASSHDRDQPQHF
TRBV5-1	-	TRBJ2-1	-	TGCGCCAGCAGCTTTGGAGGGGATAATGAGCAGTTCTTC	CASSFGGDNEQFF
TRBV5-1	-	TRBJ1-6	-	TGCGCCAGCAGCTTGGGAGGGGTTGATTCACCCCTCCACTTT	CASSLGGVDSPLHF
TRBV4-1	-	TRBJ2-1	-	TGCGCCAGCAGCCAAATTTTTACTCGGGGGCCATACAATGAGCAGTTCTTC	CASSQIFTRGPYNEQFF
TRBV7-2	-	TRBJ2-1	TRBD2	TGTGCCAGCAGCTTAAGTAGCGGGGGGATCAATGAGCAGTTCTTC	CASSLSSGGINEQFF
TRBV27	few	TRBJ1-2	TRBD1	TGTGCCAGCAGAGCCTCGGGACAGGGAAAGGTCGGCTACACCTTC	CASRASGQGKVGYTF
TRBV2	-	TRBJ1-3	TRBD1	TGTGCCAGCAGTAGCGCGCTAAAAGGGACAGGACCCCACTCTGGAAACACCATATATTTT	CASSSALKGTGPHSGNTIYF
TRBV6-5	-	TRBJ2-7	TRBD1	TGTGCCAGCAGTTACACCCGACAGGGTTCCTACGAGCAGTACTTC	CASSYTRQGSYEQYF
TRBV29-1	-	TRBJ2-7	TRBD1	TGCAGCGGCGGACAGGGCTCATACGAGCAGTACTTC	CSGGQGSYEQYF
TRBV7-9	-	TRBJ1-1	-	TGTGCCAGCAGCTTAGCGAGGGCGGGGCGGACTGAAGCTTTCTTT	CASSLARAGRTEAFF
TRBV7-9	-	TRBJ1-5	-	TGTGCCAGCAGCTTAGGGGGGTTCGGTCAGCCCCAGCATTTT	CASSLGGFGQPQHF
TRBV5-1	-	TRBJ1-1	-	TGCGCCAGCAGCTTCCAGGACACTGAAGCTTTCTTT	CASSFQDTEAFF
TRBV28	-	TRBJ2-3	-	TGTGCCAGCCAGCCCTCCAGCACAGATACGCAGTATTTT	CASQPSSTDTQYF
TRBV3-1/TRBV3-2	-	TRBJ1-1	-	TGTGCCAGCAGCCAAGATCAGGCGATGGGTGCTTTCTTT	CASSQDQAMGAFF
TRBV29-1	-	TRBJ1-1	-	TGCAGCGTTGAATTGACAGAGGGCGCTGAAGCTTTCTTT	CSVELTEGAEAFF
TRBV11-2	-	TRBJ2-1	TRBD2	TGTGCCAGCAGCTTAGATCGCGGCGCGGGAGGGATCTACAATGAGCAGTTCTTC	CASSLDRGAGGIYNEQFF
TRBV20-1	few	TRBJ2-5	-	TGCAGTGCTACAGGGGAGGAGACCCAGTACTTC	CSATGEETQYF
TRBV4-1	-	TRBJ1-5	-	TGCGCCAGCAGCCAAGCGGGGGGGAATCAGCCCCAGCATTTT	CASSQAGGNQPQHF
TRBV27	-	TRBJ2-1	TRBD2	TGTGCCAGCAGCCGGACTAGCCACGAGCAGTTCTTC	CASSRTSHEQFF
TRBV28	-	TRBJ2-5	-	TGTGCCAGCAGTTTAAGTTTGCAAGAGACCCAGTACTTC	CASSLSLQETQYF
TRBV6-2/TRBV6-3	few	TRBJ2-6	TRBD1	TGTGCCAGCAGTAACCCGCAGGGGGCTGGGGCCAACGTCCTGACTTTC	CASSNPQGAGANVLTF
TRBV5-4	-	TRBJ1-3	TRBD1	TGTGCCAGCAGCGCTGGGACAGCATCTGGAAACACCATATATTTT	CASSAGTASGNTIYF
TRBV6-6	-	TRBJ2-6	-	TGTGCCAGCAGTCCAGGGGGAGGGGGACCCTCTGGGGCCAACGTCCTGACTTTC	CASSPGGGGPSGANVLTF
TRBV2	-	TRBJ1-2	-	TGTGCCAGTGAGGGGAATCGGGACTATGGCTACACCTTC	CASEGNRDYGYTF
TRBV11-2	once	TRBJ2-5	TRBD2	TGTGCCAGCAGCTTTAGCGGGGTTAAAGGAGAGACCCAGTACTTC	CASSFSGVKGETQYF
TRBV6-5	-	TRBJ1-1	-	TGTGCCAGCAGTTACTCGGGGGGCTCGACTGAAGCTTTCTTT	CASSYSGGSTEAFF
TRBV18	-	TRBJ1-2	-	TGTGCCAGCTCAGGGGGAGTCAATGGCTACACCTTC	CASSGGVNGYTF